The clone carrying this TCR beta chain was counted ten times or more. The entry originates in a study of T cell repertoires in cytomegalovirus infection. Study information: Through public TCR beta signatures, both CMV infection and matching HLA type were indicated.

TCRdb reprocessed the reads with MiXCR, giving one entry per CDR3 protein. The table records almost 500,000 distinct CDR3 sequences, approximately 10% of them present only once. Germline CDR1 is MDHEN and CDR2 is SYDVKM. V gave up 5 bases and J gave up 5 bases, with 15 bases separating them. This CDR3 comprises 14 residues. Material for sequencing was PBMCs. The TCR was taken from a human donor in good health (CMV status not recorded). Some clones in this sample may be carry-over from other donors' samples. The chain employs TRBV28 and TRBJ2-5; the D is unclear. The CDR3 bases are TGTGCCAGCAGTCCTCTTATAGGTGCGGAGACCCAGTACTTC. Translated, it gives CASSPLIGAETQYF.